One sample yielded the 27 T cell receptor beta chains listed below, sequenced in a study of T cell responses to AZD1222 COVID-19 vaccine. Sequencing was performed with immunoSEQ multiplex PCR; in TCRdb, only in-frame clones are kept and a portion is missing. The data show 100,000 or so clones, with around 87% seen just once and 9.5% to 13% held by the top ten. Sequences were derived from peripheral blood, sampled 28 days after the second AZD1222 dose. Receptor source: an adult who received the AZD1222 COVID-19 vaccine.

This clone came up a few times. The chain joins TRBV5-1 to TRBJ1-2, with D uncertain. The CDR3 sequence is 14 residues long. Trimming removed 0 bases from V and 8 bases from J, with 14 bases in between. Germline V CDR1 and CDR2: SGHRS, YFSETQ. In DNA, the CDR3 is TGCGCCAGCAGCTTGGACCCTGAGTATGAGGGCTACACCTTC. This translates into CASSLDPEYEGYTF.

V and J are TRBV30 and TRBJ1-2; perhaps TRBD1 as D (5 bases). Trimming took 2 bases from V and 4 from J, leaving 11 bases between them. Germline assignment: CDR1 GTSNPN and CDR2 SVGIG (reference sequence). The CDR3 spans 13 residues. The CDR3 sequence is CAWSPAGAYGYTF. DNA of the CDR3: TGTGCCTGGAGTCCCGCCGGGGCCTATGGCTACACCTTC.

The rearrangement joins TRBV10-3 to TRBJ2-5; the D call may be TRBD1 or TRBD2 (6 bases each). The CDR3 consists of 13 residues. V was cut by 3 bases and J by 5 bases, with 10 bases left in between. Germline V gives CDR1 ENHRY, CDR2 SYGVKD. For the CDR3, the DNA is TGTGCCATCAGTGAAGGGGGGAGGGAGACCCAGTACTTC. Translating gives CAISEGGRETQYF.

The chain couples TRBV5-5 to TRBJ2-7, with 11 nucleotides matching TRBD1. Germline V CDR1 and CDR2: SGHKS, YYEKEE (reference sequence). Germline trimming cut 4 bases from V and 4 bases from J; bases unmatched to any gene: 10. CDR3 length: 16 amino acids. CDR3 amino acids: CASSRTRDRGIYEQYF. CDR3 coding DNA: TGTGCCAGCAGCCGAACCCGGGACAGGGGGATTTACGAGCAGTACTTC. The full variable domain, rest sourced from reference TRBV5-5 and TRBJ2-7, is DAGVTQSPTHLIKTRGQQVTLRCSPISGHKSVSWYQQVLGQGPQFIFQYYEKEERGRGNFPDRFSARQFPNYSSELNVNALLLGDSALYLCASSRTRDRGIYEQYFGPGTRLTVT.

CDR3 protein: CASSYSYGDTEAFF. CDR3 bases: TGTGCCAGCAGTTACTCGTACGGGGACACTGAAGCTTTCTTT. The V call is TRBV6-5, the J call TRBJ1-1; no firm D call. The ends were cut back, 0 bases at V and 3 bases at J, with 8 bases in the middle. The CDR3 consists of 14 residues. Germline CDR1 is MNHEY and CDR2 is SVGAGI.

V gene TRBV7-8 combines with J gene TRBJ2-4; D not certain. The length of the CDR3 is 14 residues. V lost 6 bases and J 8 bases, leaving 17 bases between the germline ends. CDR1 and CDR2 from the germline V gene are SGHVS and FQNEAQ. The CDR3 reads CASRPSRETDIQYF. CDR3 coding DNA: TGTGCCAGCAGGCCCAGTAGGGAAACGGACATTCAGTACTTC.

This chain connects TRBV10-2 to TRBJ1-5; no clear D gene. The germline CDR1 and CDR2 sequences are WSHSY and SAAADI. Deletions cut 7 bases from V and 2 bases from J, with 6 bases between. The CDR3 has 12 amino acids. This CDR3 is CASTTGNQPQHF. In DNA form, the CDR3 reads TGCGCCAGCACGACTGGCAATCAGCCCCAGCATTTT.

The chain combines TRBV4-1 with TRBJ2-7, with D possibly being TRBD1 or TRBD2 (5 bases each). This CDR3 has 14 residues. Trimming removed 1 base from V and 3 bases from J, with 10 bases in between. Germline CDR1 reads MGHRA; CDR2 reads YSYEKL. As DNA, the CDR3 is TGCGCCAGCAGCCAAGCCGAGGGACGCTACGAGCAGTACTTC. This translates into CASSQAEGRYEQYF.

The CDR3 DNA sequence: TGTGCCAGCAGCTTCAACAGGGATACGGCTAATGAAAAACTGTTTTTT. It codes for CASSFNRDTANEKLFF. The chain uses TRBV27 and TRBJ1-4; D might be TRBD1 (6 bases). Trimming stripped 6 bases from V and 3 bases from J, with 17 bases between. Germline V gives CDR1 MNHEY, CDR2 SMNVEV (reference sequence). CDR3 length: 16 amino acids.

The rearrangement uses TRBV10-2 and TRBJ1-1, with D unclear. This CDR3 is built from 13 residues. Looked up from germline, CDR1 is WSHSY and CDR2 is SAAADI. Trimming removed 6 bases at V and 3 bases at J, with 11 bases between. CDR3 DNA sequence: TGCGCCAGCAGCCTCGAACGGGACACTGAAGCTTTCTTT. This gives the protein CASSLERDTEAFF.

The rearrangement links TRBV11-2 to TRBJ1-4; 10 bases agree with TRBD1. CDR1 is SGHAT, CDR2 FQNNGV, per germline. The V and J ends lost 3 bases and 5 bases, in that order; junction bases with no gene match: 0. This CDR3 comprises 14 residues. Here the CDR3 reads CASSLDRGNEKLFF. For the CDR3, the DNA is TGTGCCAGCAGCTTGGACAGGGGGAATGAAAAACTGTTTTTT. The whole variable domain, filled in from reference TRBV11-2 and TRBJ1-4, reads EAGVAQSPRYKIIEKRQSVAFWCNPISGHATLYWYQQILGQGPKLLIQFQNNGVVDDSQLPKDRFSAERLKGVDSTLKIQPAKLEDSAVYLCASSLDRGNEKLFFGSGTQLSVL.

V usage is TRBV7-9 and J usage is TRBJ2-7, with D uncertain. Germline V gene data show CDR1 as SEHNR and CDR2 as FQNEAQ (reference sequence). The CDR3 consists of 15 residues. V shed 1 base and J shed 1 base, with 11 bases lying between them. The CDR3 DNA is TGTGCCAGCAGCTTAGAGGAAACGCGGTCCTACGAGCAGTACTTC. Translation gives CASSLEETRSYEQYF.

The CDR3 sequence is CASKRTDPYQETQYF. CDR3 coding DNA: TGTGCCAGCAAGAGGACAGACCCGTACCAAGAGACCCAGTACTTC. This chain connects TRBV2 to TRBJ2-5; the D gene is possibly TRBD1 (6 bases). Trimming pared 7 bases from V and 0 bases from J, leaving 15 bases between. The CDR3 runs 15 residues. Germline V CDR1 and CDR2: SNHLY, FYNNEI.

The V call is TRBV24-1, the J call TRBJ2-3; 7 nucleotides line up with TRBD1. J lost 0 bases, V lost 9 bases, and 2 bases had no gene match. The CDR3 length is 13 residues. Germline loops: CDR1 KGHDR, CDR2 SFDVKD. The CDR3 is CATGQESTDTQYF. The DNA of the CDR3 is TGTGCCACCGGACAGGAAAGCACAGATACGCAGTATTTT.

This chain links TRBV6-5 with TRBJ2-7, with D perhaps matching TRBD2 (6 bases). V lost 9 bases, J lost 2 bases, and 14 bases lay in between. The CDR3 runs to 13 residues. Germline V gene sequence: CDR1 MNHEY, CDR2 SVGAGI. The CDR3 region is CARTWTIAYEQYF. In DNA form, the CDR3 reads TGTGCCAGAACCTGGACTATCGCCTACGAGCAGTACTTC.

V gene TRBV5-4 combines with J gene TRBJ1-1; D gene unclear. CDR1 and CDR2 (germline): SGHNT, YYREEE (reference sequence). Trimming cost V 4 bases and J 10 bases, with 17 bases left between them. The CDR3 covers 13 residues. The CDR3, as DNA: TGTGCCAGCAGCGGGTCTTCCGAGTTGCGAGCTTTCTTT. Residues: CASSGSSELRAFF.

The chain carries TRBV6-1 and TRBJ2-1, with D perhaps matching TRBD1 or TRBD2 (5 bases each). The CDR3 extends over 13 amino acids. Germline V gene sequence: CDR1 MNHNS, CDR2 SASEGT. V lost 2 bases to trimming and J lost 13 bases, with 15 bases between them. For the CDR3, the DNA is TGTGCCAGCAGTGAAAGGAGTCAGGGACCTCAGTTCTTC. It yields the protein CASSERSQGPQFF.

The chain recombines TRBV6-5 with TRBJ1-1; possibly TRBD1 for D (6 bases). V dropped 6 bases and J dropped 8 bases, with 16 bases sitting between them. The germline CDR1 and CDR2 sequences are MNHEY and SVGAGI. This CDR3 is 13 amino acids long. The chain's CDR3 is CASRKRQATEAFF. CDR3 nucleotide sequence: TGTGCCAGCAGAAAACGACAGGCCACCGAAGCTTTCTTT.

The chain recombines TRBV7-2 with TRBJ2-7; a possible D gene is TRBD2 (6 bases). The CDR3 covers 15 residues. The V end was cut by 5 bases, the J end by 4 bases, with 18 bases between. From germline, CDR1 is SGHTA and CDR2 FQGNSA. CDR3 DNA sequence: TGTGCCAGCAGCCGGATGGGGGGTCGACTTTACGAGCAGTACTTC. Its translation: CASSRMGGRLYEQYF.

The rearrangement links TRBV3-1 (or the pseudogene TRBV3-2) to TRBJ2-1; the match to TRBD2 covers 12 bases. Per the germline V gene, CDR1 is LGHDT and CDR2 is YNNKEL (reference sequence). The CDR3 is made up of 16 amino acids. Unmatched junction bases numbered 2, after V lost 1 base and J lost 4 bases. The CDR3 DNA follows: TGTGCCAGCAGCCAAGGACTAGCGGGAGTGTACAATGAGCAGTTCTTC. Its translation: CASSQGLAGVYNEQFF.

J is TRBJ2-3 and V is TRBV19; D not certain. Germline loops: CDR1 LNHDA, CDR2 SQIVND (reference sequence). V shed 1 base and J shed 8 bases, with 10 bases lying between them. This CDR3 spans 13 amino acids. CDR3 residues: CASSIGLLGTQYF. The CDR3 DNA follows: TGTGCCAGTAGTATAGGCCTGTTGGGTACGCAGTATTTT.

Note on this clone: The junction shows a germline mismatch at one end, possibly a read error. The chain links TRBV28 to TRBJ1-2; perhaps TRBD1 as D (5 bases). Germline CDR1 is MDHEN and CDR2 is SYDVKM. This CDR3 has 14 residues. The CDR3 here is CASSVWRASGGYTF. The CDR3 coding sequence is TGTGCCAGCAGTGTATGGAGGGCCTCAGGGGGCTACACCTTC.

The rearrangement joins TRBV28 to TRBJ2-4; D is unresolved. The CDR3 totals 18 residues. The germline V gene encodes CDR1 MDHEN and CDR2 SYDVKM. Trimming pared 6 bases from V and 0 bases from J, leaving 21 bases between. This chain's CDR3 is CASRAGRWLTVAKNIQYF. CDR3 bases: TGTGCCAGCAGGGCAGGACGATGGCTTACTGTAGCCAAAAACATTCAGTACTTC. Variable domain in full (rest from reference TRBV28 and TRBJ2-4): DVKVTQSSRYLVKRTGEKVFLECVQDMDHENMFWYRQDPGLGLRLIYFSYDVKMKEKGDIPEGYSVSREKKERFSLILESASTNQTSMYLCASRAGRWLTVAKNIQYFGAGTRLSVL.

This sequence joins TRBV2 and TRBJ2-2; 9 bases match TRBD1. Trimming at V came to 5 bases and at J to 6 bases, leaving 1 base not matched to a gene. The CDR3 spans 13 residues. From germline, CDR1 is SNHLY and CDR2 FYNNEI. The CDR3 sequence: CASSRDRAGELFF. The CDR3, as DNA: TGTGCCAGCAGTAGGGACAGGGCCGGGGAGCTGTTTTTT.

The rearrangement joins TRBV28 to TRBJ2-3, with TRBD2 identical over 12 bases. The germline V gene encodes CDR1 MDHEN and CDR2 SYDVKM. The V segment lost 5 bases and the J segment 9 bases; nucleotides outside the gene matches: 6. The CDR3 length is 14 residues. In nucleotides, the CDR3 is TGTGCCAGCAGTAGGAGTACTAGCGGGAGGACGCAGTATTTT. Translating it yields CASSRSTSGRTQYF.

This clone was detected only once. The chain links TRBV6-5 to TRBJ1-1, with D possibly being TRBD1 (5 bases). From germline, CDR1 is MNHEY and CDR2 SVGAGI. The CDR3 spans 14 residues. V lost 10 bases and J 1 base, leaving 16 bases between the germline ends. CDR3 amino acids: CAIKDSVGNTEAFF. The CDR3 DNA follows: TGTGCCATCAAAGACAGCGTAGGGAACACTGAAGCTTTCTTT.

The J gene is TRBJ2-5, the V gene TRBV2; TRBD1 aligns across 9 bases. The trim removed 6 bases at V and 4 bases at J, leaving 6 bases unmatched. The CDR3 is 14 residues long. CDR1 is SNHLY, CDR2 FYNNEI, per germline. The CDR3 protein is CASRVTGGVETQYF. CDR3 nucleotides: TGTGCCAGCAGGGTTACAGGGGGCGTAGAGACCCAGTACTTC.